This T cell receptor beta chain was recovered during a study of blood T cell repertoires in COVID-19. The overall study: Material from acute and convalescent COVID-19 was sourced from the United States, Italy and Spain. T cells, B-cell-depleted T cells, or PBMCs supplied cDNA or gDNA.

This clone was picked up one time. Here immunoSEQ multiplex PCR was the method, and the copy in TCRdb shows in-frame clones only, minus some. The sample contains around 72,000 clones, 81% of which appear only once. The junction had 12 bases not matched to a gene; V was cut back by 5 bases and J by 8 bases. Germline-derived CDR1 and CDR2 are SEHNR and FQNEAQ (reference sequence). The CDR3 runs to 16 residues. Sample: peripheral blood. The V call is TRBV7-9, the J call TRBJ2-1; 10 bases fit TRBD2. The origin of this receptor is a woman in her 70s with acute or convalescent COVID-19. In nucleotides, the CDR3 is TGTGCCAGCAGCCGACTAAGAGCGGGAGGGGACGATGAGCAGTTCTTC. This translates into CASSRLRAGGDDEQFF.